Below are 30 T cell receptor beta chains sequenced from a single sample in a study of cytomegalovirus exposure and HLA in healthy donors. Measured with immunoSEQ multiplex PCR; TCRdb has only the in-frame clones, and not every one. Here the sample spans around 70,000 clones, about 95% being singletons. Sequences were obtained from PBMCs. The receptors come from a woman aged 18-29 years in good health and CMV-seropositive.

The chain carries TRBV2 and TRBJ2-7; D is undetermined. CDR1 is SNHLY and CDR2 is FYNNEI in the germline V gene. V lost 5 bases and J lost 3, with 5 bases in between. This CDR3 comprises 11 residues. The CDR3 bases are TGTGCCAGCAGTCCGGTCTACGAGCAGTACTTC. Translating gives CASSPVYEQYF.

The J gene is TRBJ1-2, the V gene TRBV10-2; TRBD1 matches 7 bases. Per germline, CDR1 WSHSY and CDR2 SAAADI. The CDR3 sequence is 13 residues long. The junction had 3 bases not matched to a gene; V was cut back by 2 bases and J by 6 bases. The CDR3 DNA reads TGCGCCAGCAGTGAGGGCGGGACAGATGGCTACACCTTC. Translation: CASSEGGTDGYTF.

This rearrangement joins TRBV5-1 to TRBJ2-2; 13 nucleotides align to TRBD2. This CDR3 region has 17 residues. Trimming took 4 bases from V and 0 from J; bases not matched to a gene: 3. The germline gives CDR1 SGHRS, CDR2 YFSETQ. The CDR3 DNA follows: TGCGCCAGCAGCGGGGGACTAGCGGGAACGAACACCGGGGAGCTGTTTTTT. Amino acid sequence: CASSGGLAGTNTGELFF.

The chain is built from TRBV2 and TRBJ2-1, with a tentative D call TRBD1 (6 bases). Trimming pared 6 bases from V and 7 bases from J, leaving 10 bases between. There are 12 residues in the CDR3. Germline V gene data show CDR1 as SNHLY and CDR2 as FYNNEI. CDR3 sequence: CASRSGANEQFF. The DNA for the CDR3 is TGTGCCAGCAGGTCAGGGGCGAATGAGCAGTTCTTC.

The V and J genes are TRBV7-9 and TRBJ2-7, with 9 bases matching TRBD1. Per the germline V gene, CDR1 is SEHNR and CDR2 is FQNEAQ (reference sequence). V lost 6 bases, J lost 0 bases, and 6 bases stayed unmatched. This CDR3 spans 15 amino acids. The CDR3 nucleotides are TGTGCCAGCAGACTTGGGACAGGGTCCTCCTACGAGCAGTACTTC. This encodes CASRLGTGSSYEQYF.

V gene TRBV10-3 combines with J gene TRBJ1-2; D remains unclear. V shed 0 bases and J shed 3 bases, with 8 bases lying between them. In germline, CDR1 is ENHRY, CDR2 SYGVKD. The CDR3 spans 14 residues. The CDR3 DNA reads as TGTGCCATCAGTGAGTCCCCAGGCGACTATGGCTACACCTTC. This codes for CAISESPGDYGYTF.

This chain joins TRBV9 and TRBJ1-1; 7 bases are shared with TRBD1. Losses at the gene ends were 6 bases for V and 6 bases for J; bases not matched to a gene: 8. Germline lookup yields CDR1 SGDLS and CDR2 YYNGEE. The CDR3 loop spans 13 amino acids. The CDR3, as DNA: TGTGCCAGCACCCGGACAGGCAGCGCTGAAGCTTTCTTT. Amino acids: CASTRTGSAEAFF.

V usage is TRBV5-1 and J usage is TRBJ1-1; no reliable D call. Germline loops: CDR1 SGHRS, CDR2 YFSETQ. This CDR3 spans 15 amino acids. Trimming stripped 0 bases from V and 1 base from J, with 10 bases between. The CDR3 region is CASSLAGIGNTEAFF. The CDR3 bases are TGCGCCAGCAGCTTGGCCGGGATCGGGAACACTGAAGCTTTCTTT.

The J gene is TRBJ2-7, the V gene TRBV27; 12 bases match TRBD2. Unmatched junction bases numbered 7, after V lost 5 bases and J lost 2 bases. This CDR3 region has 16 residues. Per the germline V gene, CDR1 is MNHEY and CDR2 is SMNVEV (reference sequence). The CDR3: CASSIARLAGAYEQYF. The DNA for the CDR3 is TGTGCCAGCAGTATCGCCCGACTAGCGGGGGCCTACGAGCAGTACTTC.

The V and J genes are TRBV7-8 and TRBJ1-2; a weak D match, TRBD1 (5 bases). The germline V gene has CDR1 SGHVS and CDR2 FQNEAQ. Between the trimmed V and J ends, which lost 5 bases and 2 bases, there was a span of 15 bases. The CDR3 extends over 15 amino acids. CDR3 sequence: CASSPLGGMNYGYTF. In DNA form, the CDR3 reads TGTGCCAGCAGCCCCCTGGGGGGTATGAACTATGGCTACACCTTC.

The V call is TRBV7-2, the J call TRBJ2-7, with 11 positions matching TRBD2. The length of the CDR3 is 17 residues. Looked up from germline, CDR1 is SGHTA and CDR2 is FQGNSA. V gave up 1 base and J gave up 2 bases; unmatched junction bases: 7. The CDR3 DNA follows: TGTGCCAGCAGCTTAGGGCTAGCGGGGGGCACCCCCTACGAGCAGTACTTC. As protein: CASSLGLAGGTPYEQYF. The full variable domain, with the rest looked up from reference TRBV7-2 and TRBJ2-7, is GAGVSQSPSNKVTEKGKDVELRCDPISGHTALYWYRQSLGQGLEFLIYFQGNSAPDKSGLPSDRFSAERTGGSVSTLTIQRTQQEDSAVYLCASSLGLAGGTPYEQYFGPGTRLTVT.

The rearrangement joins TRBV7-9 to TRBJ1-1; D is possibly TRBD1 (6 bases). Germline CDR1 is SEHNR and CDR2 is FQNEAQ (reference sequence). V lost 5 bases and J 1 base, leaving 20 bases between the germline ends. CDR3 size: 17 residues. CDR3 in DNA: TGTGCCAGCAGCCCAGGGATGCAGGGGAGGGGGAACACTGAAGCTTTCTTT. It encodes CASSPGMQGRGNTEAFF.

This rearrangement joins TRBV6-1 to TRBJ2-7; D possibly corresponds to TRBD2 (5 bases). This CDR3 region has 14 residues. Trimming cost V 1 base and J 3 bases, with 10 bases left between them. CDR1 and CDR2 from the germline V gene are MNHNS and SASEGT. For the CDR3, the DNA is TGTGCCAGCAGTGAAGGGACGGACTTCTACGAGCAGTACTTC. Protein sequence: CASSEGTDFYEQYF.

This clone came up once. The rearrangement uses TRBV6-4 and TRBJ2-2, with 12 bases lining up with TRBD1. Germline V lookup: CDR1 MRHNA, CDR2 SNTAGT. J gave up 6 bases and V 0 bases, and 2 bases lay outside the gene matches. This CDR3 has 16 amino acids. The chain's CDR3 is CASSDSGTGGSGELFF. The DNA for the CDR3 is TGTGCCAGCAGTGACTCGGGGACAGGGGGCTCCGGGGAGCTGTTTTTT.

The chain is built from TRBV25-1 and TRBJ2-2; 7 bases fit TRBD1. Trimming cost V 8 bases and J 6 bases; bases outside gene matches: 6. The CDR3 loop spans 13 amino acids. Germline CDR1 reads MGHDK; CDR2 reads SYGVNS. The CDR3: CASSHRGPGELFF. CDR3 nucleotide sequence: TGTGCCAGCTCACACAGGGGACCCGGGGAGCTGTTTTTT.

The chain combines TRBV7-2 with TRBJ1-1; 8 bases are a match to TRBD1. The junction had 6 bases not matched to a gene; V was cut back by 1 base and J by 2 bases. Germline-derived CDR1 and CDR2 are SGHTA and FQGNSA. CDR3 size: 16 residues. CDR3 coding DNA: TGTGCCAGCAGCTTAGAATCTACAGGGGGTAACACTGAAGCTTTCTTT. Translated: CASSLESTGGNTEAFF.

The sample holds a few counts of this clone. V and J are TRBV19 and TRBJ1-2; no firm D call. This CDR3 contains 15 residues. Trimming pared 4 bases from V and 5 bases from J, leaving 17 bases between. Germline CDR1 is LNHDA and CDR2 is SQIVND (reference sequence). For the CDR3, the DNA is TGTGCCAGTAGTACCCTTCCGGGGTCGGCATATGGCTACACCTTC. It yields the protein CASSTLPGSAYGYTF.

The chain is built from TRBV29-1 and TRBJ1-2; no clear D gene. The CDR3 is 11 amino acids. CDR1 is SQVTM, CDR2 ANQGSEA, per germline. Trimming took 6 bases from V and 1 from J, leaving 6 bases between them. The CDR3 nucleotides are TGCAGCGTGCGTCTTAACTATGGCTACACCTTC. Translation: CSVRLNYGYTF.

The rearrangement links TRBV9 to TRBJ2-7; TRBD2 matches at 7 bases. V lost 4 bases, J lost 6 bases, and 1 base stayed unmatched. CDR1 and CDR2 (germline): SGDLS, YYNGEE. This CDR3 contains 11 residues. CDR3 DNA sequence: TGTGCCAGCAGCACGGGAGGCGAGCAGTACTTC. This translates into CASSTGGEQYF.

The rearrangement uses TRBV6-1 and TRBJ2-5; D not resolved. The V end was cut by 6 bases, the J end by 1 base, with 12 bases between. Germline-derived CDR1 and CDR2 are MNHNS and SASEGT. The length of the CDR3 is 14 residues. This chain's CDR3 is CASSPQTFQETQYF. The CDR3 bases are TGTGCCAGCAGCCCGCAGACATTCCAAGAGACCCAGTACTTC.

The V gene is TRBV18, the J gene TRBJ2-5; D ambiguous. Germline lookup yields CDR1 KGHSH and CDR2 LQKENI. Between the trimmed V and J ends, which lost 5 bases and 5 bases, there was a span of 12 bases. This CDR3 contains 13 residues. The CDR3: CASSRGIEETQYF. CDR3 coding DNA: TGTGCCAGCTCAAGAGGTATCGAGGAGACCCAGTACTTC.

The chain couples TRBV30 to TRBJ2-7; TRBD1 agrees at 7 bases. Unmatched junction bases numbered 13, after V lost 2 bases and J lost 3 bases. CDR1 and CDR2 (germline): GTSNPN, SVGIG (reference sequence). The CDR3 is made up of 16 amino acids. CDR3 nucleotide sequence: TGTGCCTGGAGTTCGTCAGGGGGAAGTGAGGGCTACGAGCAGTACTTC. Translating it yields CAWSSSGGSEGYEQYF.

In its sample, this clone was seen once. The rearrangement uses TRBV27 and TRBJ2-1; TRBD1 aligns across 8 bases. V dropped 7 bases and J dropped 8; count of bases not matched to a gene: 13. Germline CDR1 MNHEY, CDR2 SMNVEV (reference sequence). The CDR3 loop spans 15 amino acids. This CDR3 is CASNTPGGGQDEQFF. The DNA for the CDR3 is TGTGCCAGCAACACCCCAGGGGGCGGGCAAGATGAGCAGTTCTTC.

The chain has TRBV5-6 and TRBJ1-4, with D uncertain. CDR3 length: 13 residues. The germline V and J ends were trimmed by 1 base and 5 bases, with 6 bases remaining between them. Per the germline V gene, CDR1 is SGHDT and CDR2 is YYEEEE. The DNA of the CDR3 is TGTGCCAGCAGCTTGATGGCAAATGAAAAACTGTTTTTT. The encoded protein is CASSLMANEKLFF.

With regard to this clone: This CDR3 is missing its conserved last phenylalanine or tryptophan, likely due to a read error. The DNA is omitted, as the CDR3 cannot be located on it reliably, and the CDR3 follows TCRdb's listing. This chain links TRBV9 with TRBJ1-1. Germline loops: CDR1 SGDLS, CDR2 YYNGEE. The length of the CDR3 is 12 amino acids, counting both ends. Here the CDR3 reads CASSVDALLSLL.

The CDR3 sequence: CASSLVFTGEGNEQFF. As DNA, the CDR3 is TGTGCCAGCAGCTTAGTCTTTACGGGAGAGGGTAATGAGCAGTTCTTC. This chain connects TRBV13 to TRBJ2-1; D possibly corresponds to TRBD2 (6 bases). The germline CDR1 and CDR2 sequences are PRHDT and FYEKMQ (reference sequence). The germline V and J ends were trimmed by 1 base and 7 bases, with 17 bases remaining between them. The CDR3 has 16 residues.

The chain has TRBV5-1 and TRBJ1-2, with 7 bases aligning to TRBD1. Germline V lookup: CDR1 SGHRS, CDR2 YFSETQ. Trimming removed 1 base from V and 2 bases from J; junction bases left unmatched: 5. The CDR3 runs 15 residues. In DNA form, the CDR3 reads TGCGCCAGCAGCTTGCGGAAGGGGGCCAACTATGGCTACACCTTC. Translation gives CASSLRKGANYGYTF. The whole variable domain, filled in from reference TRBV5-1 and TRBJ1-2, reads KAGVTQTPRYLIKTRGQQVTLSCSPISGHRSVSWYQQTPGQGLQFLFEYFSETQRNKGNFPGRFSGRQFSNSRSEMNVSTLELGDSALYLCASSLRKGANYGYTFGSGTRLTVV.

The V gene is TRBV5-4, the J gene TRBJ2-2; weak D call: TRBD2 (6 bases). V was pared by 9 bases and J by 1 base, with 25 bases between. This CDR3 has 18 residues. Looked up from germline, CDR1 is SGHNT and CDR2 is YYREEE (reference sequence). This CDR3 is CATKSTGDGTQNTGELFF. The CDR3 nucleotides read TGTGCCACCAAATCGACGGGGGACGGGACTCAGAACACCGGGGAGCTGTTTTTT.

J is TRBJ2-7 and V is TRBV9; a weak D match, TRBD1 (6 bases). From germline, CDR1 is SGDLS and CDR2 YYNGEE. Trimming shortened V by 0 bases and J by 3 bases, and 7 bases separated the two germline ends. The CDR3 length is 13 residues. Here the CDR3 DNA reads TGTGCCAGCAGCGTAGGGGACAACTACGAGCAGTACTTC. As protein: CASSVGDNYEQYF.

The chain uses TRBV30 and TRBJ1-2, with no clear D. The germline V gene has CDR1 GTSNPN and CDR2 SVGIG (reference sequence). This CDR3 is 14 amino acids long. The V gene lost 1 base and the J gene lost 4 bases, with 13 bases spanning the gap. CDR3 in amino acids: CAWSALENGYGYTF. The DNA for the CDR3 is TGTGCCTGGAGTGCCCTCGAGAACGGCTATGGCTACACCTTC.